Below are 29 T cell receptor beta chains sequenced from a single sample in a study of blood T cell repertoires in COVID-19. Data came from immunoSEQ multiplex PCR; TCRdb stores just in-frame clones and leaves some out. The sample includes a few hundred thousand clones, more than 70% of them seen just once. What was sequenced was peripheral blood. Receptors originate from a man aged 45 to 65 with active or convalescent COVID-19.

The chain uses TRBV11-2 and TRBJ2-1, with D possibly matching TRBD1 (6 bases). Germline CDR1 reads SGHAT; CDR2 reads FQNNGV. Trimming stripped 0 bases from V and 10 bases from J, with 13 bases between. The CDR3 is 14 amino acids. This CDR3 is CASSLERTEGEQFF. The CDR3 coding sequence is TGTGCCAGCAGCTTAGAAAGGACAGAGGGAGAGCAGTTCTTC.

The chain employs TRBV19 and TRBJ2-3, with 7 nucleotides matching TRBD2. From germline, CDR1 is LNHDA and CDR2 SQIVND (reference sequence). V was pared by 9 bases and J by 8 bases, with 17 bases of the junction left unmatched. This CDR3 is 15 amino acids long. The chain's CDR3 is CASRITTGGKGTQYF. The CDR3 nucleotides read TGTGCCAGCCGGATAACCACGGGGGGTAAGGGTACGCAGTATTTT.

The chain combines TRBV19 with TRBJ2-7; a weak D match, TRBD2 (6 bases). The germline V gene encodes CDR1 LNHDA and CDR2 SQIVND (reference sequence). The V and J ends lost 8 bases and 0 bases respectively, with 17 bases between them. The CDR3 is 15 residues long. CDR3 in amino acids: CASSGRMGNSYEQYF. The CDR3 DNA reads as TGTGCCAGTTCCGGGAGAATGGGTAACTCCTACGAGCAGTACTTC.

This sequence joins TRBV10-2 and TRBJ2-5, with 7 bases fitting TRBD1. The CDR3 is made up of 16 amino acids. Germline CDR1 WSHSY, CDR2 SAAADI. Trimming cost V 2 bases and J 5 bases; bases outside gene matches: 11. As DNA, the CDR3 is TGCGCCAGCAGTGAGCCGACCCGACAGGGTCAGGAGACCCAGTACTTC. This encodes CASSEPTRQGQETQYF.

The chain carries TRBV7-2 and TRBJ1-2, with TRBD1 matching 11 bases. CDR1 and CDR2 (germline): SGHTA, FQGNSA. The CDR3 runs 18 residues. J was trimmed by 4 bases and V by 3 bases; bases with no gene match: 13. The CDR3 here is CASSLVGQGAQIGYGYTF. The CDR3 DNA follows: TGTGCCAGCAGCTTGGTCGGACAGGGGGCCCAGATCGGCTATGGCTACACCTTC.

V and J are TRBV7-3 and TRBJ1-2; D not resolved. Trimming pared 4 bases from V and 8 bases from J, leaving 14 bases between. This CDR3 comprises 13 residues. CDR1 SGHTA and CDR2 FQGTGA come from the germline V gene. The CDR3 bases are TGTGCCAGCAGCTCCCCGGGTCATCGGGGCTACACCTTC. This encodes CASSSPGHRGYTF.

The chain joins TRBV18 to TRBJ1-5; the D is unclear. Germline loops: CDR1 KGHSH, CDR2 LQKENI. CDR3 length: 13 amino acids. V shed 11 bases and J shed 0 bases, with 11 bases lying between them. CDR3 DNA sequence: TGTGCCTCGCGAGGATATAGCAATCAGCCCCAGCATTTT. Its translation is CASRGYSNQPQHF.

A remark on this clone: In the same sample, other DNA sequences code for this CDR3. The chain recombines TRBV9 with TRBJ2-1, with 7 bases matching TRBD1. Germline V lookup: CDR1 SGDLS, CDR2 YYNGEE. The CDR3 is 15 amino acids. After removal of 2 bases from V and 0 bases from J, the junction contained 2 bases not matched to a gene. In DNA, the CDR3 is TGTGCCAGCAGCGTGGCAGGGGGCTCCTACAATGAGCAGTTCTTC. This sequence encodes CASSVAGGSYNEQFF.

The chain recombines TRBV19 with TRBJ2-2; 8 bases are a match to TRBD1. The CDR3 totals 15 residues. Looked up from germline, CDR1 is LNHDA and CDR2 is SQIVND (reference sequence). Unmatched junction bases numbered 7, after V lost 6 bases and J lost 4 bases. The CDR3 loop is CASSSPDRGTGELFF. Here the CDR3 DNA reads TGTGCCAGTAGCTCCCCCGACAGGGGCACCGGGGAGCTGTTTTTT.

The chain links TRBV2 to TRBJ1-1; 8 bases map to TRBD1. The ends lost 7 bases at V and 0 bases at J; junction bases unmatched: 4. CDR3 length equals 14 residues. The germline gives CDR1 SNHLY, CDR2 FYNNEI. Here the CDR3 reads CASKGQVLNTEAFF. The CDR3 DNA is TGTGCCAGCAAGGGACAGGTCCTGAACACTGAAGCTTTCTTT.

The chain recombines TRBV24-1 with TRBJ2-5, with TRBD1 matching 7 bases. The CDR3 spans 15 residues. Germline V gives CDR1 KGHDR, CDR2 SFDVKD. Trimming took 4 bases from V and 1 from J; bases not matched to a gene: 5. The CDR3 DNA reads TGTGCCACCAGTGACAAAGGGGGCCTCCAAGAGACCCAGTACTTC. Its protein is CATSDKGGLQETQYF.

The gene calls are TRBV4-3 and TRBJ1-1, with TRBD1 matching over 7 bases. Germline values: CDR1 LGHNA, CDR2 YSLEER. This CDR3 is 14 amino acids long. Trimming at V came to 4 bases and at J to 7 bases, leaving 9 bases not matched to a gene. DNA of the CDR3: TGCGCCAGCAGCCGAGCCACCACAGGGGATGAAGCTTTCTTT. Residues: CASSRATTGDEAFF.

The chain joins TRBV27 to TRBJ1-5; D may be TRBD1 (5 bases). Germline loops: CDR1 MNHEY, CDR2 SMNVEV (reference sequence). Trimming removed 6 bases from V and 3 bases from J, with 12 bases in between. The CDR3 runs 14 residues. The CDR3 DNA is TGTGCCAGCAGCAGGGCCTTTATCAATCAGCCCCAGCATTTT. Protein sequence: CASSRAFINQPQHF.

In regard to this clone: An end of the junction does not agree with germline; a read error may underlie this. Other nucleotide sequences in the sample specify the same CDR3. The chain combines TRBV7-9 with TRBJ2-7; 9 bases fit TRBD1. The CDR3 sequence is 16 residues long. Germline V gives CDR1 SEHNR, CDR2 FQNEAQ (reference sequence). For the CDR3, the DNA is TGTGCCAGCAGCTCCTCCTTACAGGGGGCTGCGGTCGAGCAGTACTTT. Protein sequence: CASSSSLQGAAVEQYF.

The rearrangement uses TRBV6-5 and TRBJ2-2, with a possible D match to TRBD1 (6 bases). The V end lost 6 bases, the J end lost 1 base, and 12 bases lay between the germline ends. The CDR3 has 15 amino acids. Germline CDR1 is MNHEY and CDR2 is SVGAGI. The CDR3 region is CASSPDSQNTGELFF. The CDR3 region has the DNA TGTGCCAGCAGCCCGGACAGCCAGAACACCGGGGAGCTGTTTTTT.

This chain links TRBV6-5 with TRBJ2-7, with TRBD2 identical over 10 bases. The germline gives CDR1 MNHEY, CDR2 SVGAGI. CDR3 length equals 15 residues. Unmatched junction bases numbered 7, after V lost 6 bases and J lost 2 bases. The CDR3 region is CASRPGTSVPYEQYF. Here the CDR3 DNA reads TGTGCCAGCAGACCCGGGACTAGCGTTCCCTACGAGCAGTACTTC.

Here the CDR3 DNA reads TGTGCCTGGACGAAAGGGGGCGGCTACGAGCAGTACTTC. Translation: CAWTKGGGYEQYF. V is TRBV30 and J is TRBJ2-7, with TRBD1 matching over 7 bases. V shed 4 bases and J 3 bases; nucleotides not matched to a gene: 6. Per germline, CDR1 GTSNPN and CDR2 SVGIG (reference sequence). The CDR3 contains 13 residues.

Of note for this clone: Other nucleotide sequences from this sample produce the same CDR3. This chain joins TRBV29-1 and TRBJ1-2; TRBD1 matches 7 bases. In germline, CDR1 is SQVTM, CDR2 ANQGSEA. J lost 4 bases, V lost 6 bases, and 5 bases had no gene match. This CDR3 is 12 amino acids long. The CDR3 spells CSVARQGYGYTF. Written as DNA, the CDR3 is TGCAGCGTCGCGAGACAGGGCTATGGCTACACCTTC.

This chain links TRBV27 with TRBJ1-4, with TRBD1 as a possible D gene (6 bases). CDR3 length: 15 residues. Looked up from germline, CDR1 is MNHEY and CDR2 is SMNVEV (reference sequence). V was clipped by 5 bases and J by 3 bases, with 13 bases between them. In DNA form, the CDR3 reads TGTGCCAGCAGTAATACAGGGCGGCCTAATGAAAAACTGTTTTTT. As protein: CASSNTGRPNEKLFF.

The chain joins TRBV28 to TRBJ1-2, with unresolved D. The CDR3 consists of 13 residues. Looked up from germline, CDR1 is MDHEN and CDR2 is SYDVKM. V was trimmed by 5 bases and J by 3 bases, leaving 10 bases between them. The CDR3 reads CASSPQVYYGYTF. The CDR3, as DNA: TGTGCCAGCAGTCCTCAGGTGTACTATGGCTACACCTTC.

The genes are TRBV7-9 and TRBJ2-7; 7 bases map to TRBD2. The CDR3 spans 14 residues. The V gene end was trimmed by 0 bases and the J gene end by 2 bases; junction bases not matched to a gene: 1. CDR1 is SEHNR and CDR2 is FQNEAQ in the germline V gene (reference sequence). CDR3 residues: CASSLAGGTYEQYF. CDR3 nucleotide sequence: TGTGCCAGCAGCTTAGCGGGAGGGACCTACGAGCAGTACTTC.

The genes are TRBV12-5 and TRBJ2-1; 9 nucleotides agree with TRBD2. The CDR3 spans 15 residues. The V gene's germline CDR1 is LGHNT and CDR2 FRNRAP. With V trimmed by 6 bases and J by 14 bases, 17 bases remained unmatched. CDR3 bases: TGTGCTAGTGGCCCGGATCTGGGCGGGGGGGCCAGGGAGTTCTTC. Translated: CASGPDLGGGAREFF.

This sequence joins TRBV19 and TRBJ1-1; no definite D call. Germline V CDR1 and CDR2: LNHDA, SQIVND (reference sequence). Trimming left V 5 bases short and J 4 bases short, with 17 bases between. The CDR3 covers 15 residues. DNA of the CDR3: TGTGCCAGTAGTCTCCCCAATTCGGAGGGCACTGAAGCTTTCTTT. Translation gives CASSLPNSEGTEAFF.

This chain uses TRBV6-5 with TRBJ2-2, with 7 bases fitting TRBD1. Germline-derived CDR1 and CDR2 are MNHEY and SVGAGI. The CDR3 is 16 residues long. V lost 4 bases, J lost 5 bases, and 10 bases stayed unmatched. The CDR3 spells CASSSEGGAGTGELFF. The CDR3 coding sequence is TGTGCCAGCAGTTCAGAAGGGGGCGCCGGGACCGGGGAGCTGTTTTTT.

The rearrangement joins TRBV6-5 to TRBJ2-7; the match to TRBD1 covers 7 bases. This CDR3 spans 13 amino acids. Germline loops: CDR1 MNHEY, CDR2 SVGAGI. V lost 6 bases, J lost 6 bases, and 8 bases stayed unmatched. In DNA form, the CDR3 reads TGTGCCAGCAGAATAACAGGGGCGGGCGAGCAGTACTTC. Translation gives CASRITGAGEQYF.

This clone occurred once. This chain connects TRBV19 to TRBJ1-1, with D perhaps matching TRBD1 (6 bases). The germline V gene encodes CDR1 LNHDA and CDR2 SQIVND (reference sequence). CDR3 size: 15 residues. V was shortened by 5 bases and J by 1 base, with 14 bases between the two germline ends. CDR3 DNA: TGTGCCAGTAGTCCAACAGGGCCCACGAACACTGAAGCTTTCTTT. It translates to CASSPTGPTNTEAFF.

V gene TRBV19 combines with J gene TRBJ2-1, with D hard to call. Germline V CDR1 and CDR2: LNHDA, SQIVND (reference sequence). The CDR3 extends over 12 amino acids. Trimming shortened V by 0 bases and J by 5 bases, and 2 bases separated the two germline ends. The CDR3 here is CASSIDNNEQFF. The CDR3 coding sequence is TGTGCCAGTAGTATAGACAACAATGAGCAGTTCTTC.

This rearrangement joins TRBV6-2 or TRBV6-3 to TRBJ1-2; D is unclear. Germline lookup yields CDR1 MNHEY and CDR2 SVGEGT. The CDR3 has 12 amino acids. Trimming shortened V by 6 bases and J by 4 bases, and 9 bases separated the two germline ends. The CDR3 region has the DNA TGTGCCAGCAGCTTTAACAGCTATGGCTACACCTTC. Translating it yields CASSFNSYGYTF.

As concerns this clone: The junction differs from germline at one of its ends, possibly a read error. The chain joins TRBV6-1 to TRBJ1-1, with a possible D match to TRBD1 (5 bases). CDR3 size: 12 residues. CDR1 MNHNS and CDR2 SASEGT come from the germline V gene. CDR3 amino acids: CASTELQVEAFF. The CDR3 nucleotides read TGTGCCAGCACTGAACTACAGGTTGAGGCTTTCTTT.